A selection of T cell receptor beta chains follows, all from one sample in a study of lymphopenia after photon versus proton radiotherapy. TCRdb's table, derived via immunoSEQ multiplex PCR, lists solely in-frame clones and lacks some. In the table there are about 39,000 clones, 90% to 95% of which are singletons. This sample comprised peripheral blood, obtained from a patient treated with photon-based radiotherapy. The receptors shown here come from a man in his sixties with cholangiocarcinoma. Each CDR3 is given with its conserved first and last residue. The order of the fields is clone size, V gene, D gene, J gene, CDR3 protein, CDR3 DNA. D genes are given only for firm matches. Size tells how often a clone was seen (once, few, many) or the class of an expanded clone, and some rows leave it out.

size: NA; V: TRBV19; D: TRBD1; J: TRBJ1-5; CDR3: CASTLGGTGGNQPQHF; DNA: TGTGCCAGTACCCTGGGGGGGACAGGGGGTAATCAGCCCCAGCATTTT
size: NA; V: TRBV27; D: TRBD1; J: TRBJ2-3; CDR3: CASREQGGTDTQYF; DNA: TGTGCCAGCAGAGAACAGGGGGGCACAGATACGCAGTATTTT
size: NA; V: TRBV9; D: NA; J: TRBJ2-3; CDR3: CASSPPVSTDTQYF; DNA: TGTGCCAGCAGCCCACCGGTCTCCACAGATACGCAGTATTTT
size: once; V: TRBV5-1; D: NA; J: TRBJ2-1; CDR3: CASSLEFGGNEQFF; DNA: TGCGCCAGCAGCTTGGAGTTTGGGGGCAATGAGCAGTTCTTC
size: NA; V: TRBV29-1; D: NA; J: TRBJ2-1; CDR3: CSVVDSSYNEQFF; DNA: TGCAGCGTTGTAGACAGCTCCTACAATGAGCAGTTCTTC
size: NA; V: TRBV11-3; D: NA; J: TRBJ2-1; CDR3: CASSLNNRPEQFF; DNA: TGTGCCAGCAGCTTAAATAACCGACCAGAGCAGTTCTTC
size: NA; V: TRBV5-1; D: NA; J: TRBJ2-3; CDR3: CASSLRQITDTQYF; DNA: TGCGCCAGCAGCTTAAGACAGATCACAGATACGCAGTATTTT
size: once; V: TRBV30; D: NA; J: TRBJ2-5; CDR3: CAWRWAVQETQYF; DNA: TGTGCCTGGAGGTGGGCAGTCCAAGAGACCCAGTACTTC
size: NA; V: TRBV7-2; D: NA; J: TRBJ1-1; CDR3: CASSLGLSWNTEAFF; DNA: TGTGCCAGCAGCTTAGGGCTGTCCTGGAACACTGAAGCTTTCTTT
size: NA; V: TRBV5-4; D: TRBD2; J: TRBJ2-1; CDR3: CASSRDGGSSYNEQFF; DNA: TGTGCCAGCAGCCGGGACGGGGGGAGCTCCTACAATGAGCAGTTCTTC
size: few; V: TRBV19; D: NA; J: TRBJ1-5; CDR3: CASSSGSQPQHF; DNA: TGTGCCAGTAGTTCGGGGAGTCAGCCCCAGCATTTT
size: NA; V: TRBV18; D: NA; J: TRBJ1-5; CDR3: CASSPASDNQPQHF; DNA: TGTGCCAGCTCCCCGGCGTCTGACAATCAGCCCCAGCATTTT
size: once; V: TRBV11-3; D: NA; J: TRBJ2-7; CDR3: CASSLGPEAYEQYF; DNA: TGTGCCAGCAGCTTAGGTCCAGAAGCCTACGAGCAGTACTTC
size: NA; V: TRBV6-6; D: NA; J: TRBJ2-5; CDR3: CASSYRGQETQYF; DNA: TGTGCCAGCAGTTATAGGGGGCAAGAGACCCAGTACTTC
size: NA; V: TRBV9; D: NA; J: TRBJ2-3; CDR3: CASSVAGPSTDTQYF; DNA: TGTGCCAGCAGCGTAGCGGGCCCTAGCACAGATACGCAGTATTTT
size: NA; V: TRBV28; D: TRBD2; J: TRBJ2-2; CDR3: CASPPSFELAGDTGELFF; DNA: TGTGCCAGTCCCCCTTCATTTGAACTAGCGGGAGACACCGGGGAGCTGTTTTTT
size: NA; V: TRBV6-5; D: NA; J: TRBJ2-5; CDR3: CASSYEGRPETQYF; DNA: TGTGCCAGCAGTTATGAGGGGCGGCCAGAGACCCAGTACTTC
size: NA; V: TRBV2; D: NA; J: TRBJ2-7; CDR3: CASTGNEQYF; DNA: TGTGCCAGCACCGGGAACGAGCAGTACTTC
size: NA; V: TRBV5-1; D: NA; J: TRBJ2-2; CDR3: CASSLAFSLRTGELFF; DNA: TGCGCCAGCAGCTTGGCTTTCTCTTTGAGGACCGGGGAGCTGTTTTTT
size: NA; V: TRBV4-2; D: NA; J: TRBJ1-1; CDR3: CASSQRSGYTEAFF; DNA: TGTGCCAGCAGCCAGCGATCGGGATACACTGAAGCTTTCTTT
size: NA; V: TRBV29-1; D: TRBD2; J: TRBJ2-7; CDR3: CSVEETSGNEQYF; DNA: TGCAGCGTTGAAGAGACTAGCGGGAACGAGCAGTACTTC
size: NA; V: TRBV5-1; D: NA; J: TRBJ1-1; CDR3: CASSLDRGATTEAFF; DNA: TGCGCCAGCAGCTTGGATCGCGGGGCTACAACTGAAGCTTTCTTT
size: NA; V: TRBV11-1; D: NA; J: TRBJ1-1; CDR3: CASSSTENTEAFF; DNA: TGTGCCAGCAGCTCTACAGAGAACACTGAAGCTTTCTTT
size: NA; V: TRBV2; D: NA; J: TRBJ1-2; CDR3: CASSDSVNYGYTF; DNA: TGTGCCAGCAGTGACTCCGTTAACTATGGCTACACCTTC
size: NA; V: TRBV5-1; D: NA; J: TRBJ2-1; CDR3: CASSLEAGSHNEQFF; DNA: TGCGCCAGCAGCTTGGAGGCAGGGAGTCACAATGAGCAGTTCTTC
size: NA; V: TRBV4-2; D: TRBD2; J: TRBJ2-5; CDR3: CASSQDRGGQETQYF; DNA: TGTGCCAGCAGCCAAGATCGGGGGGGCCAGGAGACCCAGTACTTC
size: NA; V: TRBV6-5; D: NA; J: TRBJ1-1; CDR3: CASSYREGWTEAFF; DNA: TGTGCCAGCAGTTACCGGGAGGGATGGACTGAAGCTTTCTTT
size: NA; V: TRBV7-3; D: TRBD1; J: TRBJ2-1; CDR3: CASSTGQTNEQFF; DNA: TGTGCCAGCAGCACGGGACAGACTAATGAGCAGTTCTTC
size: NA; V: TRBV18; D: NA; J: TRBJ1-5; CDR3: CASSPGSNQPQHF; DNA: TGTGCCAGCTCACCCGGTAGCAATCAGCCCCAGCATTTT
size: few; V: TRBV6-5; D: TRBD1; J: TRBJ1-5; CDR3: CASSYAGQGAGQPQHF; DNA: TGTGCCAGCAGTTACGCGGGACAGGGGGCAGGACAGCCCCAGCATTTT
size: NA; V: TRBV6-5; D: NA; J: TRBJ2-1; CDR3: CASSTGPEIYNEQFF; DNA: TGTGCCAGCAGTACCGGGCCAGAGATTTACAATGAGCAGTTCTTC
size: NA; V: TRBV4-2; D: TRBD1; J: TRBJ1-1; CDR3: CASSQKRQGGTEAFF; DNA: TGTGCCAGCAGTCAGAAGCGACAGGGCGGCACTGAAGCTTTCTTT
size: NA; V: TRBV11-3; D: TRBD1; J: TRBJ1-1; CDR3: CASSSQGQMNTEAFF; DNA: TGTGCCAGCAGCTCACAGGGGCAGATGAACACTGAAGCTTTCTTT
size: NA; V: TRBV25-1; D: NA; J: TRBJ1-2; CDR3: CATAAHGRIGYTF; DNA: TGTGCCACCGCCGCTCATGGACGGATTGGCTACACCTTC
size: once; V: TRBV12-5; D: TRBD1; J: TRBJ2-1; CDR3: CATMGQGIHEQFF; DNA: TGTGCTACCATGGGACAGGGGATCCATGAGCAGTTCTTC
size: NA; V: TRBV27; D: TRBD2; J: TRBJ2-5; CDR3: CASRLSGSWETQYF; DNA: TGTGCCAGCAGACTCAGCGGGAGTTGGGAGACCCAGTACTTC
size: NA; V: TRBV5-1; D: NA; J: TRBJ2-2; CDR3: CASSLGTYDTGELFF; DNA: TGCGCCAGCAGCTTGGGGACGTATGACACCGGGGAGCTGTTTTTT
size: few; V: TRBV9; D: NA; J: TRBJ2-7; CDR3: CASSVTWDGSYEQYF; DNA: TGTGCCAGCAGCGTAACTTGGGACGGCTCCTACGAGCAGTACTTC
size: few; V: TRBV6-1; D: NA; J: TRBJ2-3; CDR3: CASSEAGYRTDTQYF; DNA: TGTGCCAGCAGTGAAGCAGGTTATAGGACAGATACGCAGTATTTT
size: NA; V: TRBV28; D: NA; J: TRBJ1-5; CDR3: CASINPGNQPQHF; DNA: TGTGCCAGCATCAACCCAGGCAATCAGCCCCAGCATTTT
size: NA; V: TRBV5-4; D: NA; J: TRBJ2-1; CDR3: CASSRGTRYNEQFF; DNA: TGTGCCAGCAGCCGTGGGACCCGGTACAATGAGCAGTTCTTC
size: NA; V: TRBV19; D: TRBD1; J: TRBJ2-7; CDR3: CASSILQGQGPHEQYF; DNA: TGTGCCAGTAGTATCCTACAGGGACAGGGTCCCCACGAGCAGTACTTC
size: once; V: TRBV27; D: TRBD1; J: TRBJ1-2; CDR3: CASSPSGQGGGYTF; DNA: TGTGCCAGCAGTCCCTCCGGACAGGGGGGCGGCTACACCTTC
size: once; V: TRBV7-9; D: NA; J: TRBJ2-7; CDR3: CASSYREGAGVAYF; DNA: TGTGCCAGCAGCTACAGAGAAGGGGCAGGGGTTGCGTACTTC
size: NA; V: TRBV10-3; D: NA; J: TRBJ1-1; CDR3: CAIMGDQLGAFF; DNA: TGTGCCATCATGGGGGACCAACTAGGAGCTTTCTTT
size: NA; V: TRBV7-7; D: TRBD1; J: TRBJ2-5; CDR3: CASSLIGTAQETQYF; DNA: TGTGCCAGCAGCTTAATCGGGACAGCCCAAGAGACCCAGTACTTC
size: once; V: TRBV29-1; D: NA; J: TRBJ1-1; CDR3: CSVVILGTEAFF; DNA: TGCAGCGTTGTAATCCTGGGGACTGAAGCTTTCTTT
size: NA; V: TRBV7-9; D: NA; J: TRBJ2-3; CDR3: CASIGRGRWGAPSTDTQYF; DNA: TGTGCCTCAATCGGCCGGGGTAGGTGGGGGGCCCCCAGCACAGATACGCAGTATTTT
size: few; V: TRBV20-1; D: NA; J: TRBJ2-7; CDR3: CSARVREKQYF; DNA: TGCAGTGCACGAGTTAGGGAAAAGCAGTACTTC
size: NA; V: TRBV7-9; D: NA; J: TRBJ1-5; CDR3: CASSLIDQPQHF; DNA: TGTGCCAGCAGCTTAATAGATCAGCCCCAGCATTTT
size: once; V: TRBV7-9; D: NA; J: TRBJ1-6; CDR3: CASSLSDSPLHF; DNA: TGTGCCAGCAGCTTGTCGGATTCACCCCTCCACTTT
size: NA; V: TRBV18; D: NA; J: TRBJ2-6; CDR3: CATSSGANVLTF; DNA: TGTGCCACCTCCTCTGGGGCCAACGTCCTGACTTTC
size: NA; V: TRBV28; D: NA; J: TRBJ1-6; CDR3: CASRIPNSPLHF; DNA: TGTGCCAGCAGGATCCCAAATTCACCCCTCCACTTT